This is a list of T cell receptor beta chains from one sample in a study of T cell responses to AZD1222 COVID-19 vaccine. Libraries were prepared by immunoSEQ multiplex PCR; TCRdb keeps only in-frame clonotypes and omits some of them. Among about 180,000 clones listed, approximately 90% were seen once. The sample was peripheral blood, taken on day 0 of AZD1222 vaccination. The receptors here all came from an adult in good health. Both conserved end residues are part of each CDR3. D genes are given only for firm matches. For some rows the clone size is stated as once, few or many, or as a class when expanded; others skip it.

abundance,j_gene,v_gene,d_gene,CDR3aa,CDR3nt
-,TRBJ2-7,TRBV20-1,-,CSASSGERPYEQYF,TGCAGTGCTAGTTCAGGGGAACGGCCATACGAGCAGTACTTC
once,TRBJ2-7,TRBV9,-,CASSAITGGGEQYF,TGTGCCAGCAGCGCAATAACGGGGGGCGGCGAGCAGTACTTC
-,TRBJ2-1,TRBV6-5,-,CASSYSMGFSYNEQFF,TGTGCCAGCAGTTACTCGATGGGGTTCTCCTACAATGAGCAGTTCTTC
-,TRBJ1-1,TRBV4-1,TRBD1,CASSQEGGLGEAFF,TGCGCCAGCAGCCAAGAAGGGGGCCTCGGGGAAGCTTTCTTT
-,TRBJ2-6,TRBV19,-,CASSTPGGDRPSSGANVLTF,TGTGCCAGTAGTACCCCGGGGGGGGACAGGCCAAGCTCTGGGGCCAACGTCCTGACTTTC
-,TRBJ1-4,TRBV11-2,-,CASSLWGTGEKLFF,TGTGCCAGCAGCTTATGGGGTACAGGTGAAAAACTGTTTTTT
-,TRBJ1-1,TRBV2,-,CASSETGRGTEAFF,TGTGCCAGCAGTGAGACAGGACGAGGCACTGAAGCTTTCTTT
-,TRBJ1-2,TRBV6-5,-,CASSYSSSGGYTF,TGTGCCAGCAGTTACTCGTCCAGTGGGGGCTACACCTTC
-,TRBJ2-7,TRBV15,TRBD1,CATSSPGQGKSYEQYF,TGTGCCACCAGCAGTCCCGGACAGGGGAAGTCCTACGAGCAGTACTTC
-,TRBJ2-5,TRBV28,-,CASSPQEGWDETQYF,TGTGCCAGCAGTCCCCAGGAGGGGTGGGATGAGACCCAGTACTTC
once,TRBJ1-6,TRBV7-9,TRBD1,CASSPPGTGQSPLHF,TGTGCCAGCAGCCCACCCGGGACAGGGCAGTCACCCCTCCACTTT
-,TRBJ2-1,TRBV28,-,CASSLRLNNEQFF,TGTGCCAGCAGCCTAAGGCTTAACAATGAGCAGTTCTTC
-,TRBJ1-3,TRBV4-1,-,CASRKLGGPWSGNTIYF,TGCGCCAGCAGAAAACTTGGGGGGCCCTGGTCTGGAAACACCATATATTTT
-,TRBJ1-2,TRBV27,-,CASGSAGLNYGYTF,TGTGCCAGCGGCTCCGCAGGGCTCAACTATGGCTACACCTTC
-,TRBJ2-6,TRBV7-8,TRBD1,CASSPRTGQVHSGANVLTF,TGTGCCAGCAGCCCACGGACAGGGCAGGTCCACTCTGGGGCCAACGTCCTGACTTTC
-,TRBJ1-2,TRBV30,TRBD1,CAWSGQGVSGYTF,TGTGCCTGGAGCGGACAGGGAGTAAGCGGCTACACCTTC
-,TRBJ2-7,TRBV27,-,CASSLSTGFNEQYF,TGTGCCAGCAGTTTATCTACAGGGTTCAACGAGCAGTACTTC
-,TRBJ2-1,TRBV27,-,CASRTKDSLDNEQFF,TGTGCCAGCCGTACGAAGGACAGCCTTGACAATGAGCAGTTCTTC
-,TRBJ2-2,TRBV19,-,CASSIGVTGELFF,TGTGCCAGTAGTATAGGCGTTACCGGGGAGCTGTTTTTT
-,TRBJ1-2,TRBV2,-,CASTQGRYGYTF,TGTGCCAGCACCCAGGGTCGGTATGGCTACACCTTC
-,TRBJ2-7,TRBV29-1,TRBD1,CSVVVPGGQGSDEQYF,TGCAGCGTTGTCGTCCCGGGGGGACAGGGGTCGGACGAGCAGTACTTC
-,TRBJ1-3,TRBV5-1,-,CASSLEFGNTIYF,TGCGCCAGCAGCTTAGAGTTCGGAAACACCATATATTTT
-,TRBJ1-5,TRBV27,-,CASSLLGQGSNQPQHF,TGTGCCAGCAGTTTATTGGGTCAGGGTAGCAATCAGCCCCAGCATTTT
-,TRBJ2-3,TRBV7-2,-,CASSPTRVADTQYF,TGTGCCAGCAGCCCGACCCGGGTGGCAGATACGCAGTATTTT
-,TRBJ2-7,TRBV18,TRBD1,CASSPGTDNEQYF,TGTGCCAGCTCGCCGGGGACAGACAACGAGCAGTACTTC
-,TRBJ2-5,TRBV19,TRBD1,CASSRDRAETQYF,TGTGCCAGTAGTAGGGACAGGGCCGAGACCCAGTACTTC
-,TRBJ2-2,TRBV7-8,TRBD2,CASSFGLAGGTGELFF,TGTGCCAGCAGCTTCGGACTAGCGGGGGGTACCGGGGAGCTGTTTTTT
once,TRBJ1-1,TRBV28,TRBD1,CASTQDREKAEAFF,TGTGCCAGCACCCAGGACAGGGAGAAAGCTGAAGCTTTCTTT
-,TRBJ1-1,TRBV9,-,CASSTLPHATEAFF,TGTGCCAGCAGCACCCTTCCCCACGCCACTGAAGCTTTCTTT
-,TRBJ2-1,TRBV5-1,-,CASSPGAREQFF,TGCGCCAGCAGCCCCGGGGCTAGAGAGCAGTTCTTC
-,TRBJ1-1,TRBV19,-,CASNAGDGNTEAFF,TGTGCCAGTAACGCCGGGGACGGGAACACTGAAGCTTTCTTT
-,TRBJ2-2,TRBV11-3,TRBD2,CASSLERGRSGELFF,TGTGCCAGCAGCTTAGAGCGGGGGAGGAGCGGGGAGCTGTTTTTT
-,TRBJ2-1,TRBV5-1,-,CASSLTGTYYNEQFF,TGCGCCAGCAGCTTGACAGGGACATACTACAATGAGCAGTTCTTC